The 8 T cell receptor beta chains given below trace back to one sample, sequenced in a study of blood T cell repertoires in COVID-19 (dated by TCRdb to 2018 to 2021). The library was prepared using the immunoSEQ multiplex PCR assay. TCRdb stores this immuneACCESS table with in-frame sequences only. Part of the clones is absent; in the studies checked, under half of the shortfall reflects unresolved V genes, and no reason is known for the rest. This sample lists about 120,000 clones; around 87% were detected once. Of the sample, 25% to 30% falls within the top ten clones. Sample: peripheral blood. The receptors here all came from a man between 65 and 80 years old with active or convalescent COVID-19.

This chain joins TRBV15 and TRBJ1-5, with 10 bases matching TRBD1. The germline gives CDR1 LNHNV, CDR2 YYDKDF (reference sequence). CDR3 size: 15 residues. J was trimmed by 4 bases and V by 0 bases; bases with no gene match: 0. CDR3 bases: TGTGCCACCAGCAGAGAGGGACAGGGGAATCAGCCCCAGCATTTT. The encoded protein is CATSREGQGNQPQHF.

The chain employs TRBV7-8 and TRBJ2-5; 7 bases map to TRBD1. With 2 bases clipped from V and 5 bases from J, the junction kept 8 bases outside the gene matches. This CDR3 contains 15 residues. The V gene's germline CDR1 is SGHVS and CDR2 FQNEAQ. CDR3 nucleotides: TGTGCCAGCAGCTTACAACAGGGGCGCGGGGAGACCCAGTACTTC. Its translation is CASSLQQGRGETQYF. The variable domain in full, completed from reference TRBV7-8 and TRBJ2-5, reads GAGVSQSPRYKVAKRGQDVALRCDPISGHVSLFWYQQALGQGPEFLTYFQNEAQLDKSGLPSDRFFAERPEGSVSTLKIQRTQQEDSAVYLCASSLQQGRGETQYFGPGTRLLVL.

The chain carries TRBV18 and TRBJ1-1; TRBD1 is a possible D gene (6 bases). The CDR3 runs to 13 residues. V lost 5 bases and J 2 bases, leaving 9 bases between the germline ends. Looked up from germline, CDR1 is KGHSH and CDR2 is LQKENI. CDR3 protein: CASSGGQNTEAFF. The CDR3 nucleotides are TGTGCCAGCTCAGGGGGACAAAACACTGAAGCTTTCTTT.

This clone was counted a few times. The J gene is TRBJ1-2, the V gene TRBV21-1; the table's D call TRBD1 went unverified against the DNA. TRBV21-1 is designated a pseudogene. This CDR3 has 14 amino acids. The CDR3 is CAVEWASRQDGYTF. In nucleotides, the CDR3 is TGTGCCGTCGAGTGGGCCAGCCGCCAAGATGGCTACACCTTC.

The chain couples TRBV5-4 to TRBJ2-3; 8 bases line up with TRBD2. Germline V lookup: CDR1 SGHNT, CDR2 YYREEE (reference sequence). This CDR3 spans 14 amino acids. Unmatched junction bases numbered 10, after V lost 7 bases and J lost 6 bases. The CDR3 here is CASGLAGFRDTQYF. The CDR3 region has the DNA TGTGCCAGCGGGCTAGCGGGTTTCAGGGATACGCAGTATTTT.

This chain connects TRBV4-1 to TRBJ2-7; 9 bases match TRBD2. CDR1 is MGHRA, CDR2 YSYEKL, per germline. The CDR3 length is 15 residues. V shed 0 bases, J shed 5 bases, and the junction held 5 bases outside the gene matches. In DNA, the CDR3 is TGCGCCAGCAGCCAAGAAACGACTAGCGGCCACGAGCAGTACTTC. Translating gives CASSQETTSGHEQYF.

V and J are TRBV10-3 and TRBJ1-4, with a possible D match to TRBD1 (5 bases). V was shortened by 6 bases and J by 3 bases, with 11 bases between the two germline ends. Germline loops: CDR1 ENHRY, CDR2 SYGVKD. The CDR3 spans 14 residues. The chain's CDR3 is CAISPGGANEKLFF. For the CDR3, the DNA is TGTGCCATCAGCCCGGGGGGTGCTAATGAAAAACTGTTTTTT.

The V and J genes are TRBV3-1 (or the pseudogene TRBV3-2) and TRBJ2-6; D remains ambiguous. V was pared by 0 bases and J by 0 bases, with 3 bases between. Germline CDR1 and CDR2: LGHDT and YNNKEL (reference sequence). This CDR3 has 15 amino acids. CDR3: CASSQDLSGANVLTF. The DNA for the CDR3 is TGTGCCAGCAGCCAAGACCTCTCTGGGGCCAACGTCCTGACTTTC.